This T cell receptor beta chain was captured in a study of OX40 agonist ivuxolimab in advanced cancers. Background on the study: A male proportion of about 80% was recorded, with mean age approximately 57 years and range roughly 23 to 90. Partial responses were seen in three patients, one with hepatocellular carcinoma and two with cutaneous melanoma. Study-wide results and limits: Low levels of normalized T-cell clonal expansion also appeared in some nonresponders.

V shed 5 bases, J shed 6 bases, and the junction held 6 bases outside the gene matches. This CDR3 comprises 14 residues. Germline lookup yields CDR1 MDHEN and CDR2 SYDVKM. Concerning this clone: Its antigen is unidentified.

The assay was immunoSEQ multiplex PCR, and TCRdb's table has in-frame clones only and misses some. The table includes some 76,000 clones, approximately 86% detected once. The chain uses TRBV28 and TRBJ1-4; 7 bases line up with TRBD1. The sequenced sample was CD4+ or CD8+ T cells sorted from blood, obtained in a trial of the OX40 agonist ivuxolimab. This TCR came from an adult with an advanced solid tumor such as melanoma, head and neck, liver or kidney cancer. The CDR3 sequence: CASSLGQNYEKLFF. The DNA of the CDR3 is TGTGCCAGCAGTCTGGGACAGAATTATGAAAAACTGTTTTTT. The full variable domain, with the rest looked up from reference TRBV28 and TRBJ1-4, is DVKVTQSSRYLVKRTGEKVFLECVQDMDHENMFWYRQDPGLGLRLIYFSYDVKMKEKGDIPEGYSVSREKKERFSLILESASTNQTSMYLCASSLGQNYEKLFFGSGTQLSVL.